This T cell receptor beta chain is from a study of blood T cell repertoires in COVID-19. Study details: In each case, the material was cDNA or gDNA derived from T cells, B-cell-depleted T cells, or PBMCs.

This CDR3 has 13 residues. CDR1 MNHEY and CDR2 SVGAGI come from the germline V gene. Trimming pared 3 bases from V and 1 base from J, leaving 6 bases between. Sequencing was performed with immunoSEQ multiplex PCR; in TCRdb, only in-frame clones are kept and a portion is missing. This table holds some 120,000 clones, about 75% found once. The rearrangement links TRBV6-5 to TRBJ1-1; D is undetermined. Sequences were obtained from peripheral blood. The receptor was derived from a man older than 75 with acute or convalescent COVID-19. CDR3 sequence (DNA): TGTGCCAGCAGTTATATGGCGAACACTGAAGCTTTCTTT. Protein: CASSYMANTEAFF.